A selection of T cell receptor beta chains follows, all from one sample in a study of CD8 T cells in Susac syndrome. Via MiXCR, TCRdb re-called the immunoSEQ multiplex PCR reads, giving one row per CDR3 protein. The table lists under 350,000 distinct CDR3 sequences, under 95% of them singletons. Sequencing was carried out using CD4+ T cells from PBMCs. These receptors were obtained from a human donor with multiple sclerosis. The CDR3 runs from the conserved cysteine through the conserved F or W. D genes are given only for firm matches. Clone size appears in some rows only: once, few, many, or a class for an expanded clone.

TRBV12-3/TRBV12-4	.	.	TRBJ2-7	CASSFTGRYEQYF	TGTGCCAGCAGTTTCACAGGAAGGTACGAGCAGTACTTC
TRBV6-2/TRBV6-3	.	TRBD2	TRBJ2-3	CASTAGAVNTQYF	TGTGCCAGCACAGCGGGAGCCGTTAATACGCAGTATTTT
TRBV30	.	.	TRBJ1-2	CACSPWVEGYTF	TGTGCCTGCTCACCTTGGGTGGAAGGCTACACCTTC
TRBV5-1	.	.	TRBJ1-2	CASSARSYGYTF	TGCGCCAGCAGCGCACGGAGTTATGGCTACACCTTC
TRBV6-5	few	.	TRBJ1-3	CASSYPGGNTIYF	TGTGCCAGCAGTTACCCAGGCGGAAACACCATATATTTT
TRBV18	.	.	TRBJ1-1	CASSPSRGGEAFF	TGTGCCAGCTCACCTTCCCGGGGAGGTGAAGCTTTCTTT
TRBV7-3	.	.	TRBJ2-5	CASSFGVGETQYF	TGTGCCAGCAGCTTCGGGGTCGGGGAGACCCAGTACTTC
TRBV7-2	.	.	TRBJ1-5	CASSLSNQPQHF	TGTGCCAGCAGCTTGAGCAATCAGCCCCAGCATTTT
TRBV6-2/TRBV6-3	.	.	TRBJ2-7	CASSLPGLPPYEQYF	TGTGCCAGCAGCCTACCCGGACTTCCCCCCTACGAGCAGTACTTC
TRBV4-1	.	.	TRBJ2-1	CASSQDGGARRNEQFF	TGCGCCAGCAGCCAAGATGGGGGGGCTCGGCGGAATGAGCAGTTCTTC